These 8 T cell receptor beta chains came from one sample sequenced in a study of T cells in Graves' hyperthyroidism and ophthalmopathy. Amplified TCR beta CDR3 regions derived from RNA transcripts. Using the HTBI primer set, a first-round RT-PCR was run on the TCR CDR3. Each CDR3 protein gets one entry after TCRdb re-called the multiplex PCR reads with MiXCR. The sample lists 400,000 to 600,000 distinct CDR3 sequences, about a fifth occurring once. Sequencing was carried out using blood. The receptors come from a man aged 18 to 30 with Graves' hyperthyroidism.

The CDR3 is CASANSGTQYF. DNA for the CDR3: TGTGCCAGCGCCAATAGCGGGACCCAGTACTTC. This chain joins TRBV19 and TRBJ2-5; D is possibly TRBD2 (6 bases). Deletions cut 9 bases from V and 7 bases from J, with 12 bases between. The germline gives CDR1 LNHDA, CDR2 SQIVND (reference sequence). This CDR3 is built from 11 residues.

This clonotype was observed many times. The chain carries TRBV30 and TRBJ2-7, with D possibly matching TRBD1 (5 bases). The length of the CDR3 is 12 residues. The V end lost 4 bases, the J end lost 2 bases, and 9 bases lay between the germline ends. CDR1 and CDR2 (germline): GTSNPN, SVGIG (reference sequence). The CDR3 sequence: CAWTGIPYEQYF. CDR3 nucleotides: TGTGCCTGGACAGGGATTCCCTACGAGCAGTACTTC.

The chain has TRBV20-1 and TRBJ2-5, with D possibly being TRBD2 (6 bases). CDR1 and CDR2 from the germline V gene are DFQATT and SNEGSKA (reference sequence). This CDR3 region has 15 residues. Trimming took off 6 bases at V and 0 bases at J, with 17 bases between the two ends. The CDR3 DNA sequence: TGCAGTGCCCCCTCGGCGGGGCGGTACCAAGAGACCCAGTACTTC. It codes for CSAPSAGRYQETQYF.

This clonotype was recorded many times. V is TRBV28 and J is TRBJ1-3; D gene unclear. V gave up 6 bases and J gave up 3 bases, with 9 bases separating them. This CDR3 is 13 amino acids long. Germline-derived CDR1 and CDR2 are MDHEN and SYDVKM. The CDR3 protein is CASSGSGGNTIYF. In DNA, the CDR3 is TGTGCCAGCAGCGGGTCAGGTGGAAACACCATATATTTT.

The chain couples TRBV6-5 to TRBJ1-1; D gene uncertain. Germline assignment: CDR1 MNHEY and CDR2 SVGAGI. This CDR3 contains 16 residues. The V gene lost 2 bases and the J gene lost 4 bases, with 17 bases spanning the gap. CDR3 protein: CASSYDHQMFITEAFF. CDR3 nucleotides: TGTGCCAGCAGTTACGATCATCAGATGTTCATCACTGAAGCTTTCTTT.

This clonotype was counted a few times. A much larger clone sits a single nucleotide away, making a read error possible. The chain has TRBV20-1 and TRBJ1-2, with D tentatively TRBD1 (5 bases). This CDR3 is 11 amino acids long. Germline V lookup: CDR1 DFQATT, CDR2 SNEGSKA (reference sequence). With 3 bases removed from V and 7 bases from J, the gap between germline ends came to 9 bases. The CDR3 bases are TGCAGTGCTAGGGGGGTGCGTGGCTACACCTTC. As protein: CSARGVRGYTF.

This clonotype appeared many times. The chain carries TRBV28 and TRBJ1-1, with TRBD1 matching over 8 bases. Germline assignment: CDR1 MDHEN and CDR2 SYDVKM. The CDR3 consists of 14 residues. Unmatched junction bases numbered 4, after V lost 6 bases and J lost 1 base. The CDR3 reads CASRSGGWNTEAFF. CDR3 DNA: TGTGCCAGCAGGTCAGGGGGCTGGAACACTGAAGCTTTCTTT.

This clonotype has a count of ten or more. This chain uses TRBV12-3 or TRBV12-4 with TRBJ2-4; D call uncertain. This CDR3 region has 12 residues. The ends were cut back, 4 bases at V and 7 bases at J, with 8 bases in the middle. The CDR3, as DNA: TGTGCCAGCAGTTCGTACCTTAACATTCAGTACTTC. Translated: CASSSYLNIQYF.